These T cell receptor beta chains were read from a single sample in a study of T cell changes during pregnancy in multiple sclerosis. This table comes from immunoSEQ multiplex PCR, and its TCRdb copy is limited to in-frame clones, with some not included. The sample has 55,000 to 70,000 clones, 92% seen once. The sample in question was peripheral blood, obtained in the second trimester of pregnancy. The receptors stem from a female donor in good health, enrolled as a control in a pregnancy study. Both conserved end residues are part of each CDR3. Fields, in order: D gene, clone size, V gene, J gene, CDR3 protein, CDR3 DNA. A D gene is named only where the DNA matches it firmly. Part of the rows lack a size; the others show once, few, many or a class for expanded clones.

NA	NA	TRBV27	TRBJ2-1	CASSPPLSGYNEQFF	TGTGCCAGCAGTCCCCCCCTGAGTGGTTACAATGAGCAGTTCTTC
TRBD2	NA	TRBV7-2	TRBJ2-1	CASSLDPRTSGFTGEQFF	TGTGCCAGCAGCTTAGATCCAAGGACTAGCGGGTTTACGGGTGAGCAGTTCTTC
NA	once	TRBV6-6	TRBJ1-2	CASSFLGANYGYTF	TGTGCCAGCAGTTTCCTTGGGGCCAACTATGGCTACACCTTC
TRBD2	NA	TRBV7-9	TRBJ2-4	CASSYGTSGNIQYF	TGTGCCAGCAGCTACGGGACTAGCGGAAACATTCAGTACTTC
NA	NA	TRBV28	TRBJ1-4	CASRQGGEKLFF	TGTGCCAGCAGGCAGGGTGGTGAAAAACTGTTTTTT
NA	NA	TRBV14	TRBJ1-2	CASSQGSLSNYGYTF	TGTGCCAGCAGCCAGGGTAGCCTTTCTAACTATGGCTACACCTTC
TRBD2	NA	TRBV19	TRBJ2-1	CASRMGGSPYNEQFF	TGTGCCAGTAGAATGGGCGGGAGCCCCTACAATGAGCAGTTCTTC
NA	NA	TRBV2	TRBJ1-5	CASSERGSNQPQHF	TGTGCCAGCAGTGAACGAGGAAGCAATCAGCCCCAGCATTTT
NA	once	TRBV6-5	TRBJ2-5	CASSPPIQGRETQYF	TGTGCCAGCAGCCCCCCGATCCAGGGGCGGGAGACCCAGTACTTC
NA	NA	TRBV9	TRBJ1-2	CASSVVGQSYGYTF	TGTGCCAGCAGCGTGGTGGGACAATCCTATGGCTACACCTTC
NA	NA	TRBV28	TRBJ2-5	CASSPGSWQETQYF	TGTGCCAGCAGCCCCGGGAGCTGGCAAGAGACCCAGTACTTC
NA	once	TRBV29-1	TRBJ1-1	CSVAGGKLMNTEAFF	TGCAGCGTTGCGGGGGGGAAACTCATGAACACTGAAGCTTTCTTT
TRBD1	NA	TRBV7-2	TRBJ1-3	CASSLVTGYFGNTIYF	TGTGCCAGCAGCTTGGTGACAGGGTACTTCGGAAACACCATATATTTT
TRBD1	NA	TRBV19	TRBJ2-3	CASSIAPPGTGEYF	TGTGCCAGTAGTATCGCCCCTCCCGGGACAGGGGAGTATTTT
TRBD2	few	TRBV6-4	TRBJ2-3	CASSDSRGGTDTQYF	TGTGCCAGCAGTGACTCGCGGGGGGGCACAGATACGCAGTATTTT
TRBD2	NA	TRBV5-6	TRBJ2-1	CASSPGTSFFEQFF	TGTGCCAGCAGTCCCGGGACTAGTTTTTTTGAGCAGTTCTTC
NA	once	TRBV15	TRBJ1-3	CATSRGAISGNTIYF	TGTGCCACCAGCAGAGGCGCGATCTCTGGAAACACCATATATTTT
NA	NA	TRBV28	TRBJ2-5	CASKGTGSETQYF	TGTGCCAGCAAGGGAACAGGGTCAGAGACCCAGTACTTC
TRBD1	NA	TRBV28	TRBJ2-7	CASSLTGNEQYF	TGTGCCAGCAGTCTGACAGGGAACGAGCAGTACTTC
NA	NA	TRBV2	TRBJ2-7	CASDSIQGGEQYF	TGTGCCAGCGACTCTATACAGGGCGGCGAGCAGTACTTC
NA	NA	TRBV4-1	TRBJ1-2	CASSLDPDSDGYTF	TGCGCCAGCAGCCTCGATCCGGACAGCGATGGCTACACCTTC
NA	NA	TRBV27	TRBJ1-4	CASSPTTAPNEKLFF	TGTGCCAGCAGTCCGACGACTGCCCCAAATGAAAAACTGTTTTTT
TRBD1	few	TRBV6-4	TRBJ1-6	CASSRDSNSPLHF	TGTGCCAGCAGCCGGGACAGTAATTCACCCCTCCACTTT
TRBD1	NA	TRBV29-1	TRBJ2-1	CSGTMTGRSDEQFF	TGCAGCGGGACCATGACAGGGCGTTCCGATGAGCAGTTCTTC
TRBD1	NA	TRBV7-9	TRBJ1-1	CASSPRDRVPMNTEAFF	TGTGCCAGCAGCCCCCGGGACAGGGTGCCGATGAACACTGAAGCTTTCTTT
NA	NA	TRBV28	TRBJ2-7	CASRPPDTNYEQYF	TGTGCCAGCAGACCCCCGGACACTAACTACGAGCAGTACTTC
NA	NA	TRBV5-1	TRBJ2-7	CASSHGLNYEQYF	TGCGCCAGCAGCCACGGGTTAAACTACGAGCAGTACTTC